These 19 T cell receptor beta chains came from one sample sequenced in a study of blood T cell repertoires in COVID-19. Using immunoSEQ multiplex PCR, the repertoire was profiled, and TCRdb retains in-frame clones only, with some absent. The data contain roughly 250,000 clones, 88% of them seen just once; the ten biggest clones take up 0.95% to 1.5%. Input material: PBMCs or T cells enriched from blood (not recorded which). The origin of the receptors is a woman aged 40 to 50 with acute COVID-19.

The chain links TRBV6-5 to TRBJ2-2; a possible D gene is TRBD2 (6 bases). The CDR3 consists of 13 residues. The V gene lost 2 bases and the J gene lost 6 bases, with 7 bases spanning the gap. Germline V lookup: CDR1 MNHEY, CDR2 SVGAGI. CDR3 protein: CASSYGGAGELFF. The CDR3 DNA sequence: TGTGCCAGCAGTTACGGCGGGGCCGGGGAGCTGTTTTTT.

The chain combines TRBV4-1 with TRBJ2-1; TRBD1 is a possible D gene (6 bases). V was trimmed by 4 bases and J by 10 bases, leaving 20 bases between them. Germline-derived CDR1 and CDR2 are MGHRA and YSYEKL. This CDR3 is built from 15 residues. Written as DNA, the CDR3 is TGCGCCAGCAGCCCAAGCCCTCACAGGGATGGGGAGCAGTTCTTC. Encoded protein: CASSPSPHRDGEQFF.

This chain joins TRBV3-1 (or the pseudogene TRBV3-2) and TRBJ2-5, with D possibly matching TRBD2 (5 bases). Germline CDR1 is LGHDT and CDR2 is YNNKEL (reference sequence). This CDR3 region has 14 residues. V was trimmed by 0 bases and J by 5 bases, leaving 10 bases between them. CDR3 residues: CASSQDLEAETQYF. DNA of the CDR3: TGTGCCAGCAGCCAAGATCTGGAGGCGGAGACCCAGTACTTC.

This sequence joins TRBV27 and TRBJ1-5, with 8 bases identical to TRBD1. Germline-derived CDR1 and CDR2 are MNHEY and SMNVEV (reference sequence). Trimming cost V 2 bases and J 2 bases; bases outside gene matches: 11. The length of the CDR3 is 18 residues. CDR3 sequence: CASSLKPGATGGNQPQHF. The CDR3 bases are TGTGCCAGCAGTTTAAAGCCGGGGGCGACAGGGGGCAATCAGCCCCAGCATTTT.

This rearrangement joins TRBV11-3 to TRBJ2-1; D unclear. The length of the CDR3 is 16 residues. Trimming pared 1 base from V and 0 bases from J, leaving 10 bases between. Germline V gives CDR1 SGHNT, CDR2 YENEEA. The DNA for the CDR3 is TGTGCCAGCAGCTTAGTCACTCTGAGCTCCTACAATGAGCAGTTCTTC. Protein product: CASSLVTLSSYNEQFF.

The chain has TRBV21-1 and TRBJ2-1; TRBD2, the table's D call, was not compared with the DNA. TRBV21-1 is reported as a pseudogene. CDR3 size: 19 residues. The CDR3 nucleotides are TGTGCCAGCAGCAAAGCCAGGGCTAGCGGGAGCTCCTACAGGTTCGAGCAGTTCTTC. It translates to CASSKARASGSSYRFEQFF.

The chain employs TRBV24-1 and TRBJ2-1, with 11 bases aligning to TRBD2. The CDR3 is made up of 15 amino acids. The ends lost 8 bases at V and 5 bases at J; junction bases unmatched: 7. Germline V gene sequence: CDR1 KGHDR, CDR2 SFDVKD. The CDR3 DNA follows: TGTGCCACCAATCAGGGACTAGCGGAAGACAATGAGCAGTTCTTC. The encoded protein is CATNQGLAEDNEQFF.

There are a few counts of this clone. The chain uses TRBV28 and TRBJ2-5; D might be TRBD1 (6 bases). There are 13 residues in the CDR3. V lost 5 bases, J lost 2 bases, and 9 bases lay in between. CDR1 is MDHEN and CDR2 is SYDVKM in the germline V gene. The chain's CDR3 is CASSPQGQETQYF. CDR3 nucleotide sequence: TGTGCCAGCAGTCCACAGGGACAAGAGACCCAGTACTTC. Filled out from reference TRBV28 and TRBJ2-5, the complete variable domain reads DVKVTQSSRYLVKRTGEKVFLECVQDMDHENMFWYRQDPGLGLRLIYFSYDVKMKEKGDIPEGYSVSREKKERFSLILESASTNQTSMYLCASSPQGQETQYFGPGTRLLVL.

Notes on this clone: Germline is not matched at one junction end, which may reflect a read error. This chain links TRBV27 with TRBJ2-7, with TRBD1 identical over 10 bases. Germline loops: CDR1 MNHEY, CDR2 SMNVEV (reference sequence). This CDR3 is built from 16 residues. This CDR3 reads CASSLSTGTGVFGVVF. The CDR3, as DNA: TGTGCCAGCAGTTTATCGACCGGGACAGGGGTTTTCGGGGTAGTCTTC.

The chain is built from TRBV19 and TRBJ2-2, with D perhaps TRBD2 (5 bases). The CDR3 loop spans 16 amino acids. The germline CDR1 and CDR2 sequences are LNHDA and SQIVND (reference sequence). Trimming cost V 9 bases and J 2 bases, with 19 bases left between them. The CDR3 loop reads CASTRIGSVNTGELFF. The CDR3 DNA reads TGTGCCAGCACCAGGATTGGGAGCGTAAACACCGGGGAGCTGTTTTTT.

The V gene is TRBV28, the J gene TRBJ2-5, with 7 bases fitting TRBD2. The CDR3 contains 15 residues. Germline CDR1 MDHEN, CDR2 SYDVKM. V shed 8 bases and J 2 bases; nucleotides not matched to a gene: 11. CDR3 in DNA: TGTGCCAGCTTATCCGCGCGACTAGCACAAGAGACCCAGTACTTC. Its protein product is CASLSARLAQETQYF.

This chain links TRBV15 with TRBJ1-2; 7 nucleotides agree with TRBD1. Germline V lookup: CDR1 LNHNV, CDR2 YYDKDF (reference sequence). The CDR3 is 17 amino acids. Trimming cost V 0 bases and J 5 bases; bases outside gene matches: 12. This CDR3 reads CATSRETGDAAWYGYTF. CDR3 nucleotide sequence: TGTGCCACCAGCAGAGAAACAGGGGACGCCGCTTGGTATGGCTACACCTTC.

The genes are TRBV19 and TRBJ2-3; no reliable D call. V gave up 4 bases and J gave up 0 bases, with 8 bases separating them. Germline CDR1 LNHDA, CDR2 SQIVND (reference sequence). This CDR3 has 14 residues. The CDR3 region has the DNA TGTGCCAGTAGTACCCGCGGAAGCACAGATACGCAGTATTTT. Protein product: CASSTRGSTDTQYF.

The rearrangement joins TRBV13 to TRBJ1-1; the match to TRBD1 covers 7 bases. V shed 5 bases and J 11 bases; nucleotides not matched to a gene: 17. CDR3 length: 15 amino acids. From germline, CDR1 is PRHDT and CDR2 FYEKMQ (reference sequence). The chain's CDR3 is CASSQKGGPLGSAFF. DNA of the CDR3: TGTGCCAGCAGCCAAAAAGGGGGCCCTTTGGGTTCGGCTTTCTTT.

The genes are TRBV7-9 and TRBJ2-5; 7 nucleotides line up with TRBD1. The CDR3 consists of 16 residues. Germline CDR1 reads SEHNR; CDR2 reads FQNEAQ (reference sequence). V lost 3 bases to trimming and J lost 3 bases; unmatched junction nucleotides: 10. CDR3 protein: CASSFRLTGTEETQYF. The CDR3 bases are TGTGCCAGCAGCTTTAGACTGACAGGGACGGAAGAGACCCAGTACTTC.

J is TRBJ2-1 and V is TRBV13; TRBD1 might be the D (7 bases). V was trimmed by 6 bases and J by 4 bases, leaving 10 bases between them. There are 13 residues in the CDR3. Germline values: CDR1 PRHDT, CDR2 FYEKMQ (reference sequence). The CDR3 spells CASRQGGYNEQFF. CDR3 nucleotides: TGTGCCAGCAGGCAGGGGGGATACAATGAGCAGTTCTTC.

The chain carries TRBV6-5 and TRBJ1-3; no reliable D call. CDR3 length: 16 amino acids. V gave up 0 bases and J gave up 0 bases, with 9 bases separating them. Looked up from germline, CDR1 is MNHEY and CDR2 is SVGAGI. The CDR3 nucleotides are TGTGCCAGCAGTTACTCAGTCGGTGGCTCTGGAAACACCATATATTTT. Translation: CASSYSVGGSGNTIYF.

The CDR3 here is CASSLSSGRTQFF. CDR3 bases: TGTGCCAGCAGTTTAAGTAGCGGGAGAACGCAGTTCTTC. The J gene is TRBJ2-1, the V gene TRBV6-5; 9 nucleotides match TRBD2. Per the germline V gene, CDR1 is MNHEY and CDR2 is SVGAGI. This CDR3 is 13 amino acids long. J gave up 12 bases and V 4 bases, and 7 bases lay outside the gene matches.

The genes are TRBV6-2 or TRBV6-3 and TRBJ2-4; 8 bases map to TRBD1. Germline V lookup: CDR1 MNHEY, CDR2 SVGEGT. The ends lost 6 bases at V and 7 bases at J; junction bases unmatched: 8. This CDR3 spans 14 amino acids. The CDR3: CASSWTGTVNIQYF. The CDR3 DNA reads TGTGCCAGCAGCTGGACAGGGACTGTGAACATTCAGTACTTC.